This is a list of T cell receptor beta chains from one sample in a study of technical replicates of blood from several donors. Assay: immunoSEQ multiplex PCR; the TCRdb copy retains only in-frame clones and omits some. The sample consists of approximately 13,000 clones, 65% to 90% of them appearing once. The sample was PBMCs. These receptors originate from a human donor in good health. CDR3s include the opening cysteine and the closing phenylalanine or tryptophan. D genes are given only for firm matches. Only part of the rows carry a size: once, few, many, or a class if the clone is expanded.

>TRBV11-2|NA|TRBJ2-7|NA
CASSSLEALSYEQYF
TGTGCCAGCAGTTCCTTGGAGGCGCTCTCCTACGAGCAGTACTTC
>TRBV7-9|once|TRBJ1-4|TRBD1
CASSRGQGGAKLFF
TGTGCCAGCAGCCGAGGACAGGGGGGGGCAAAACTGTTTTTT
>TRBV27|NA|TRBJ1-5|NA
CASSLVDGQPQHF
TGTGCCAGCAGTTTGGTCGACGGGCAGCCCCAGCATTTT
>TRBV13|once|TRBJ2-2|NA
CASSPGSNTNTGELFF
TGTGCCAGCAGCCCAGGGTCCAACACGAACACCGGGGAGCTGTTTTTT
>TRBV29-1|few|TRBJ2-2|TRBD2
CSVSLAGPVTGELFF
TGCAGCGTTTCACTAGCGGGACCTGTCACCGGGGAGCTGTTTTTT
>TRBV14|NA|TRBJ1-1|NA
CASSLRQFMNTEAFF
TGTGCCAGCAGCCTCCGCCAGTTTATGAACACTGAAGCTTTCTTT
>TRBV5-1|NA|TRBJ2-1|TRBD2
CASKLAGGGDEQFF
TGCGCCAGCAAGTTAGCGGGAGGGGGGGATGAGCAGTTCTTC
>TRBV7-9|NA|TRBJ1-4|TRBD1
CASSRQGGGEKLFF
TGTGCCAGCAGCCGACAGGGGGGCGGCGAAAAACTGTTTTTT
>TRBV6-1|NA|TRBJ1-4|TRBD1
CASSEMTGLSEKLFF
TGTGCCAGCAGTGAAATGACAGGGTTGTCTGAAAAACTGTTTTTT
>TRBV30|once|TRBJ1-5|NA
CAWSTYTGFAQPQHF
TGTGCCTGGAGTACCTACACAGGGTTTGCTCAGCCCCAGCATTTT
>TRBV18|NA|TRBJ1-5|NA
CASSPPSQGSNQPQHF
TGTGCCAGCTCACCACCGTCCCAGGGGAGCAATCAGCCCCAGCATTTT
>TRBV27|NA|TRBJ2-7|TRBD1
CASSFRQGVGEQYF
TGTGCCAGCAGTTTCCGACAGGGGGTGGGGGAGCAGTACTTC
>TRBV6-1|few|TRBJ2-7|NA
CASSQTGRYEQYF
TGTGCCAGCAGTCAGACGGGAAGGTACGAGCAGTACTTC
>TRBV2|NA|TRBJ2-7|TRBD2
CASREGTSGGEQYF
TGTGCCAGCAGGGAGGGGACTAGCGGGGGCGAGCAGTACTTC
>TRBV19|NA|TRBJ1-5|TRBD1
CASSTGTGVHQPQHF
TGTGCCAGTAGTACCGGGACAGGGGTTCATCAGCCCCAGCATTTT
>TRBV5-1|NA|TRBJ2-2|NA
CASSRTRSTGTGELFF
TGCGCCAGCAGCCGAACTAGGTCTACCGGCACCGGGGAGCTGTTTTTT
>TRBV18|NA|TRBJ2-7|NA
CASSPDQPTTKQYF
TGTGCCAGCTCACCAGACCAACCTACTACGAAGCAGTACTTC
>TRBV19|NA|TRBJ2-5|NA
CASSIDSLGASGKETQYF
TGTGCCAGTAGTATAGATTCATTGGGGGCTTCGGGTAAAGAGACCCAGTACTTC